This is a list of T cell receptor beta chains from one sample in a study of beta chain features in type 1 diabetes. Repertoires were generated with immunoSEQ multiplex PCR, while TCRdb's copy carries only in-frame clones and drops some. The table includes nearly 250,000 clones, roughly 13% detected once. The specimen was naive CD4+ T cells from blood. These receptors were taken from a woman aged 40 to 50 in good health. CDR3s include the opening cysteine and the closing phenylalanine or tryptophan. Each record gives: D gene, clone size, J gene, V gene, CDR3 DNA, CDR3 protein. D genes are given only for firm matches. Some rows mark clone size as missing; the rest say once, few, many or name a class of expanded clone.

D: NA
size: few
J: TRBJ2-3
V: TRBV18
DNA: TGTGCCAGCTCACCAGCGAACACAGATACGCAGTATTTT
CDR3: CASSPANTDTQYF

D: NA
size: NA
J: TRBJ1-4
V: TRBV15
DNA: TGTGCCACCAGCCCTAGGGGCGGGATGGATGAAAAACTGTTTTTT
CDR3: CATSPRGGMDEKLFF

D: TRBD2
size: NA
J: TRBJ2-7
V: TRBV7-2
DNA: TGTGCCAGCAGCTTTTATTCCGGGACTAGCTCAGGGGAGCAGTACTTC
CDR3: CASSFYSGTSSGEQYF

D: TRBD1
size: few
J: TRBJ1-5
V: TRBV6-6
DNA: TGTGCCAGCAGTTACGGGCAGGGGGATCAGCCCCAGCATTTT
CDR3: CASSYGQGDQPQHF

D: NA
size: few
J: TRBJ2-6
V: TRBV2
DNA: TGTGCCAGCAGTCGAGACTCTGGGGCCAACGTCCTGACTTTC
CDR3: CASSRDSGANVLTF

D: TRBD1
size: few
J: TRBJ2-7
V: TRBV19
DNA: TGTGCCAGTAGCATGGGACAGCGCAACGAGCAGTACTTC
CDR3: CASSMGQRNEQYF

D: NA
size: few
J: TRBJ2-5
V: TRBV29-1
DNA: TGCAGCGTTGAGAACAGGTTAGGGGAGACCCAGTACTTC
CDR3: CSVENRLGETQYF

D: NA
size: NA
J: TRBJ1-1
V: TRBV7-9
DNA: TGTGCCAGCAGCTCCGGGAGGGGGAGGGATTCTGAAGCTTTCTTT
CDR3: CASSSGRGRDSEAFF

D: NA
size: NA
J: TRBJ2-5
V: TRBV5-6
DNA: TGTGCCACGGCAGGGGGGGAGACCCAGTACTTC
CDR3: CATAGGETQYF

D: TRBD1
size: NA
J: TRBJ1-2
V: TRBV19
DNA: TGTGCCAGTAGTACCACAGGGGTGGCTGGCTACACCTTC
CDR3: CASSTTGVAGYTF

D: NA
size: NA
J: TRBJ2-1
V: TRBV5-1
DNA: TGCGCCAGCAGCGCCTCGGACACCGTCCAGAGACAGTTCTTC
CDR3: CASSASDTVQRQFF

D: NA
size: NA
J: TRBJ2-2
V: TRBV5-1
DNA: TGCGCCAGCAGCCCTGGGCGAGCGAACACCGGGGAGCTGTTTTTT
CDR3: CASSPGRANTGELFF

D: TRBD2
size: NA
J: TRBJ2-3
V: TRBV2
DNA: TGTGCCAGCAGTGAAGCCGGTGGACTAGCGGGGGCAGATACGCAGTATTTT
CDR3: CASSEAGGLAGADTQYF

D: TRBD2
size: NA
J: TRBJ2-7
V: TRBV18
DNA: TGTGCCAGCTCATCCACTAGCGGGGGCTCCTACGAGCAGTACTTC
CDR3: CASSSTSGGSYEQYF

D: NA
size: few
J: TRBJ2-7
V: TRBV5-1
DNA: TGCGCCAGCAGCTTGGTTGCTCAGGGCCACGAGCAGTACTTC
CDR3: CASSLVAQGHEQYF

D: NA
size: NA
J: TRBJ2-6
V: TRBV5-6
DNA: TGTGCCAGCAGCTTGTCTCGTCAGGGCTTGAGTTGGGCCAACGTCCTGACTTTC
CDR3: CASSLSRQGLSWANVLTF

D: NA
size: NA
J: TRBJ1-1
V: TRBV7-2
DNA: TGTGCCAGCAGCTGGGGGGGAGGGGACACTGAAGCTTTCTTT
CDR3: CASSWGGGDTEAFF

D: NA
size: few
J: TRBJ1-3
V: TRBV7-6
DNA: TGTGCCAGCAGTTCCAGGGGTTTTGGAAACACCATATATTTT
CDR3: CASSSRGFGNTIYF

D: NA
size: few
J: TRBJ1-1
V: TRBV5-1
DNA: TGCGCCAGCAGCTTGGAACCGACGGGCACTGAAGCTTTCTTT
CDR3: CASSLEPTGTEAFF

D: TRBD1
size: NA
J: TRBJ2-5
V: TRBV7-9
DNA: TGTGCCAGCAGCTTAGTCCCGACAGGGATACAAGAGACCCAGTACTTC
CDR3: CASSLVPTGIQETQYF

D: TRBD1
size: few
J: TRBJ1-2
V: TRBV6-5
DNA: TGTGCCAGCAGTTACCTCTCCGGGACAGGGTATGGCTACACCTTC
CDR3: CASSYLSGTGYGYTF

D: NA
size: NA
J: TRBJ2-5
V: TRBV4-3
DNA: TGCGCCAGCAGCCAAGATGGGAGTCAAGAGACCCAGTACTTC
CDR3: CASSQDGSQETQYF

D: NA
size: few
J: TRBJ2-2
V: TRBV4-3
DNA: TGCGCCAGCAGCCAAGCCCAGAACACCGGGGAGCTGTTTTTT
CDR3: CASSQAQNTGELFF

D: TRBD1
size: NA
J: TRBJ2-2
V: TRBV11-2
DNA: TGTGCCAGCAGCCCCTGGACAGGGATGAGGGGGATAACCGGGGAGCTGTTTTTT
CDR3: CASSPWTGMRGITGELFF

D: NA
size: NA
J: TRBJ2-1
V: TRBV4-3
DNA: TGCGCCAGCAGCCAGGGGGAAGCGGGCTACAATGAGCAGTTCTTC
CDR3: CASSQGEAGYNEQFF

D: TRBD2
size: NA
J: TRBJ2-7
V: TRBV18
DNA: TGTGCCAGCTCATTACAAAGCGGGACCTACGAGCAGTACTTC
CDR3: CASSLQSGTYEQYF

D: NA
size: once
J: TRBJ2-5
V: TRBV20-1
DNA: TGCAGTGCTAGAAGTGGCGAGACCCAGTACTTC
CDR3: CSARSGETQYF

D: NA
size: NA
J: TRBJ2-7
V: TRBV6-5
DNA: TGTGCCAGCAGAGGGGGGGCTTACGAGCAGTACTTC
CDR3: CASRGGAYEQYF

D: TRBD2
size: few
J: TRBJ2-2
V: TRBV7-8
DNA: TGTGCCAGCAGCCTCCCGGGACTAGGGTTATCCGGGGAGCTGTTTTTT
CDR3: CASSLPGLGLSGELFF

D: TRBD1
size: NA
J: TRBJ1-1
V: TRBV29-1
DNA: TGCAGCGTTGAGGGACAGGGAGTATGGTGGACTGAAGCTTTCTTT
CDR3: CSVEGQGVWWTEAFF

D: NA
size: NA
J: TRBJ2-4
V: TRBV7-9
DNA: TGTGCCAGCAGCTTTTCTGCAGCGGACGGGGACATTCAGTACTTC
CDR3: CASSFSAADGDIQYF

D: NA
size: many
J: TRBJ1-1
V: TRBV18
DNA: TGTGCCAGCTCACCAGGGGAGGGCACTGAAGCTTTCTTT
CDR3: CASSPGEGTEAFF

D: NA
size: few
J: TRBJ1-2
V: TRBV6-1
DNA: TGTGCCAGCGAGGACAGAAACTATGGCTACACCTTC
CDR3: CASEDRNYGYTF

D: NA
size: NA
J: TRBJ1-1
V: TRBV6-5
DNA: TGTGCCAGCAGTTACTCACAGGCCGCCACTGAAGCTTTCTTT
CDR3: CASSYSQAATEAFF

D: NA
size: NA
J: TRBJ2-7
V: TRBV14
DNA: TGTGCCAGCAGCCAAGCCGGCTACGAGCAGTACTTC
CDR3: CASSQAGYEQYF

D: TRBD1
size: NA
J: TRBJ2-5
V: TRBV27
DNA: TGTGCCAGCAGTTTGACCAGGGGGGAGACCCAGTACTTC
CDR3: CASSLTRGETQYF

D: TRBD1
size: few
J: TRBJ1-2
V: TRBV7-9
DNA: TGTGCCAGCAGCCCTGCGAGGGGGCGCTTGAACTATGGCTACACCTTC
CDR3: CASSPARGRLNYGYTF

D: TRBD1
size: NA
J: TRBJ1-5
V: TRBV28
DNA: TGTGCCAGCAGTCCCCCCACGGCAGGGGGCCGGCAGCCCCAGCATTTT
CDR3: CASSPPTAGGRQPQHF

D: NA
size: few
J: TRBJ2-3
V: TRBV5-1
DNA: TGCGCCAGCAGCTTTGGCGGAGGGGGCACAGATACGCAGTATTTT
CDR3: CASSFGGGGTDTQYF

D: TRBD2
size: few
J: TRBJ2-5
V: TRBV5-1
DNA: TGCGCCAGCAGCCCGCTGGGACTAGCGGGGGAGGAGACCCAGTACTTC
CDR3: CASSPLGLAGEETQYF

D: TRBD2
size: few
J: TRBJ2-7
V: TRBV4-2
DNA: TGTGCCAGCAGCCATGTCAGCGGGGGGGCATCCTACGAGCAGTACTTC
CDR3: CASSHVSGGASYEQYF

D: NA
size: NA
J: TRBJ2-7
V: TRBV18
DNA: TGTGCCAGCTCACCAGCCGGCTCCTACGAGCAGTACTTC
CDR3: CASSPAGSYEQYF

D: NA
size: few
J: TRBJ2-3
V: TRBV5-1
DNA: TGCGCCAGCAGCTTGCTGAGGGCCACAGATACGCAGTATTTT
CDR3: CASSLLRATDTQYF

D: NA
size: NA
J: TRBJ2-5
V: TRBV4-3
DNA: TGCGCCAGCAGCCGGGGACAAATGGGGGAGACCCAGTACTTC
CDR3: CASSRGQMGETQYF

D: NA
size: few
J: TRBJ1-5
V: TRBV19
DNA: TGTGCCAGTACAATCGGACGGAGCGGGAGCAATCAGCCCCAGCATTTT
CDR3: CASTIGRSGSNQPQHF